These T cell receptor beta chains were read from a single sample in a study of shared clonotypes between healthy human individuals. Sequencing was performed with immunoSEQ multiplex PCR; in TCRdb, only in-frame clones are kept and a portion is missing. The table shows some 350,000 clones, with roughly 70% occurring only once. The source material was memory CD4+ T cells sorted from blood. The receptors derive from a man in his thirties or forties in good health. Both conserved end residues are part of each CDR3. D genes are given only for firm matches. Clone sizes are given selectively: once, few, many, or a class where the clone is expanded.

>TRBD1|TRBV4-3|-|TRBJ2-3
TGCGCCAGCAGCCAAATCAAAGGGGGCCACACAGATACGCAGTATTTT
CASSQIKGGHTDTQYF
>-|TRBV9|few|TRBJ2-1
TGTGCCAGCAGCGGGGCAGGGAATAGGGATGAGCAGTTCTTC
CASSGAGNRDEQFF
>-|TRBV1|-|TRBJ2-7
TGCACCAGCAGCCAAGACGCCAGGGGAACCTACGAGCAGTACTTC
CTSSQDARGTYEQYF
>TRBD2|TRBV11-2|once|TRBJ2-2
TGTGCCAGCAGCCCCCTTAGCGGGAGCCAAACCGGGGAGCTGTTTTTT
CASSPLSGSQTGELFF
>TRBD1|TRBV11-3|-|TRBJ2-2
TGTGCCAGCAGCACAGGGGAGCATGTCACCGGGGAGCTGTTTTTT
CASSTGEHVTGELFF
>-|TRBV18|-|TRBJ2-5
TGTGCCAGCTCACCGCGAGATCAAGAGACCCAGTACTTC
CASSPRDQETQYF
>-|TRBV28|once|TRBJ2-2
TGTGCCAGCATTGGATACCAAAGGGAGCTGTTTTTT
CASIGYQRELFF
>TRBD1|TRBV19|-|TRBJ1-2
TGTGCCAGTAGTATGAAGGGACAGCCCAACTATGGCTACACCTTC
CASSMKGQPNYGYTF
>TRBD1|TRBV6-6|-|TRBJ1-4
TGTGCCAGCAGCCCAGGGGGAACTAATGAAAAACTGTTTTTT
CASSPGGTNEKLFF
>-|TRBV7-2|-|TRBJ2-1
TGTGCCAGCAGCTATGGTGGGGGGAGTAGCGGCCACTCCTACAATGAGCAGTTCTTC
CASSYGGGSSGHSYNEQFF
>-|TRBV11-1|once|TRBJ2-1
TGTGCCAGTCTGCATACCTTCGACAATGAGCAGTTCTTC
CASLHTFDNEQFF
>TRBD1|TRBV19|few|TRBJ2-3
TGTGCCAGTAGTGCTCCGGGACAGGGTGGTTCGGTAACGCAGTATTTT
CASSAPGQGGSVTQYF
>-|TRBV5-8|-|TRBJ1-5
TGTGCCAGCAGCTTGGGTAGGATCAGCAATCAGCCCCAGCATTTT
CASSLGRISNQPQHF
>-|TRBV9|-|TRBJ2-3
TGTGCCAGCACCCGTGCGCTAAGCACAGATACGCAGTATTTT
CASTRALSTDTQYF
>-|TRBV6-5|-|TRBJ2-1
TGTGCCAGCAGCGAAACCGCTATCTCCTACAATGAGCAGTTCTTC
CASSETAISYNEQFF
>TRBD1|TRBV6-1|-|TRBJ1-4
TGTGCCAGCAGTGAAGCCGGGACAGGGCGCGAAAAACTGTTTTTT
CASSEAGTGREKLFF
>-|TRBV19|-|TRBJ1-1
TGTGCCAGTAGCCGGGGGGCTGAAGCTTTCTTT
CASSRGAEAFF
>-|TRBV18|many|TRBJ2-5
TGTGCCAGCTCACCATTAGGCCAGCCTGAGACCCAGTACTTC
CASSPLGQPETQYF
>-|TRBV2|-|TRBJ2-7
TGTGCCAGCAGTGAGGGGGTTAGTGGGGCCGAGCAGTACTTC
CASSEGVSGAEQYF
>TRBD2|TRBV11-2|-|TRBJ2-2
TGTGCCAGCAGAACTAGCGGGACGAACACCGGGGAGCTGTTTTTT
CASRTSGTNTGELFF
>-|TRBV18|once|TRBJ2-3
TGTGCCAGCACCACTAGAGGCACAGATACGCAGTATTTT
CASTTRGTDTQYF
>TRBD2|TRBV5-1|-|TRBJ2-7
TGCGCCAGCAGTAGCTCCGCCCAGGCGGGAGGATGGGGAGAGCAGTACTTC
CASSSSAQAGGWGEQYF
>TRBD2|TRBV15|many|TRBJ2-3
TGTGCCACCAGCAGAGACTCTCGGCTAGCGGGAGGAGGTTCCGGTTTGTATTTT
CATSRDSRLAGGGSGLYF